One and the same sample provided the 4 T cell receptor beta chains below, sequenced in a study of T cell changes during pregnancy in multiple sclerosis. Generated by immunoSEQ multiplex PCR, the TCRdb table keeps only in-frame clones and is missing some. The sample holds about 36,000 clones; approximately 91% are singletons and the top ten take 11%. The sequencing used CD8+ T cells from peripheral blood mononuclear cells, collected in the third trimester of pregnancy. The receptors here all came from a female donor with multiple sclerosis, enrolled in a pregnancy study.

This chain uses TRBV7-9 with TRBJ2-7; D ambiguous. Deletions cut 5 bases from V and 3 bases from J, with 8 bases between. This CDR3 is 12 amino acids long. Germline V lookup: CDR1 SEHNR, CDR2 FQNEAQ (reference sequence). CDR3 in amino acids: CASSRYDYEQYF. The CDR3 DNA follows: TGTGCCAGCAGCCGCTACGACTACGAGCAGTACTTC.

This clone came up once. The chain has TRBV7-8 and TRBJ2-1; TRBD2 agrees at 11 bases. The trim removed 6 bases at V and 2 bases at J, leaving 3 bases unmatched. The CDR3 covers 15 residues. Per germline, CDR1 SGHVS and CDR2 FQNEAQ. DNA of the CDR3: TGTGCCAGCAGTTATAGCGGGAGGGCCTACAATGAGCAGTTCTTC. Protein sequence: CASSYSGRAYNEQFF.

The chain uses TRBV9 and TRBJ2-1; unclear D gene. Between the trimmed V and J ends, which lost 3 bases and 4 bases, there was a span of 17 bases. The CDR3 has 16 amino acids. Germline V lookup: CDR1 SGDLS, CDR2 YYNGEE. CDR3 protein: CASSAPFSYTYNEQFF. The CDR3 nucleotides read TGTGCCAGCAGCGCCCCCTTCTCATATACTTACAATGAGCAGTTCTTC.

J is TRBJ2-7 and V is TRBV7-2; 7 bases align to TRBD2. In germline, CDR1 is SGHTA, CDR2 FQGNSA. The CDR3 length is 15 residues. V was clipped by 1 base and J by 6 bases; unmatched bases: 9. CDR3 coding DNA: TGTGCCAGCAGCTTAGGAAGTGCGGGAGTCGGCGAGCAGTACTTC. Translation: CASSLGSAGVGEQYF.